This passage covers 4 T cell receptor beta chains from one sample sequenced in a study of blood T cell repertoires in COVID-19 (dated by TCRdb to the early 2020s). To prepare the library, the immunoSEQ multiplex PCR assay was applied. TCRdb took over this immuneACCESS table, retaining in-frame rearrangements with V and J assigned. Such tables are incomplete; in checked studies, under half of the missing clones stem from an unresolved V gene, and the remainder is unexplained. In this sample the table shows tens of thousands of clones, 75% to 90% of which occur a single time. The ten largest clonotypes hold approximately 15% of the sample. Source material: peripheral blood. All receptors come from a man older than 75 with acute or convalescent COVID-19.

The rearrangement joins TRBV27 to TRBJ2-5; 7 nucleotides match TRBD1. V was clipped by 2 bases and J by 4 bases; unmatched bases: 7. This CDR3 has 15 residues. Germline V CDR1 and CDR2: MNHEY, SMNVEV (reference sequence). The CDR3 sequence: CASSLSQGVLETQYF. The DNA of the CDR3 is TGTGCCAGCAGTTTAAGTCAGGGGGTTTTAGAGACCCAGTACTTC.

This clone was counted once. The chain carries TRBV11-2 and TRBJ1-1, with D unclear. Trimming shortened V by 3 bases and J by 0 bases, and 8 bases separated the two germline ends. Germline CDR1 and CDR2: SGHAT and FQNNGV. CDR3 length: 14 residues. The CDR3 DNA sequence: TGTGCCAGCAGCTTTGTGTCTGTGAACACTGAAGCTTTCTTT. This gives the protein CASSFVSVNTEAFF.

This clone came up a few times. The sample carries other DNA sequences with the same CDR3. The chain couples TRBV19 to TRBJ1-5; 7 positions agree with TRBD1. After removal of 4 bases from V and 4 bases from J, the junction contained 4 bases not matched to a gene. The CDR3 length is 14 residues. Germline V gene lookup returns CDR1 LNHDA and CDR2 SQIVND (reference sequence). CDR3 protein: CASSTLQGNQPQHF. The CDR3 nucleotides are TGTGCCAGTAGTACGCTACAGGGGAATCAGCCCCAGCATTTT.

The chain couples TRBV19 to TRBJ2-7, with unresolved D. The CDR3 has 13 residues. The germline V gene encodes CDR1 LNHDA and CDR2 SQIVND (reference sequence). Trimming stripped 5 bases from V and 1 base from J, with 9 bases between. This CDR3 is CASSHTVSYEQYF. The CDR3 coding sequence is TGTGCCAGTAGTCACACAGTTTCCTACGAGCAGTACTTC.